This passage covers 9 T cell receptor beta chains from one sample sequenced in a study of blood T cell repertoires in COVID-19. Some clones are missing from TCRdb's copy, which holds only in-frame ones; the method was immunoSEQ multiplex PCR. The table records over 200,000 clones, about 90% of them present only once. Sequencing was performed on peripheral blood. Source of these receptors: a woman aged 55-75 years with acute or convalescent COVID-19.

This clone was seen at least ten times. The rearrangement joins TRBV19 to TRBJ1-5; D gene ambiguous. The CDR3 sequence is 16 residues long. Per germline, CDR1 LNHDA and CDR2 SQIVND (reference sequence). V shed 0 bases and J shed 3 bases, with 12 bases lying between them. The CDR3: CASSIDLSGFNQPQHF. In nucleotides, the CDR3 is TGTGCCAGTAGTATAGATCTATCGGGTTTCAATCAGCCCCAGCATTTT.

The rearrangement joins TRBV19 to TRBJ1-5, with 8 bases fitting TRBD1. The CDR3 extends over 19 amino acids. The V gene end was trimmed by 1 base and the J gene end by 0 bases; junction bases not matched to a gene: 11. Germline V CDR1 and CDR2: LNHDA, SQIVND (reference sequence). CDR3 sequence reads: CASSIGQGANVRSNQPQHF. In DNA, the CDR3 is TGTGCCAGTAGTATAGGTCAGGGGGCGAATGTACGTAGCAATCAGCCCCAGCATTTT.

The V and J genes are TRBV19 and TRBJ1-2; 7 bases agree with TRBD1. Germline values: CDR1 LNHDA, CDR2 SQIVND (reference sequence). The CDR3 extends over 14 amino acids. Trimming cost V 3 bases and J 5 bases; bases outside gene matches: 6. The CDR3 sequence: CASSMRTGGYGYTF. The CDR3 DNA reads as TGTGCCAGTAGTATGAGGACAGGAGGGTATGGCTACACCTTC.

The V call is TRBV5-1, the J call TRBJ1-1; 9 nucleotides agree with TRBD1. V gave up 3 bases and J gave up 8 bases; unmatched junction bases: 5. The CDR3 loop spans 13 amino acids. Germline lookup yields CDR1 SGHRS and CDR2 YFSETQ. The CDR3 loop reads CASSSGQGFEAFF. As DNA, the CDR3 is TGCGCCAGCAGCTCCGGACAGGGGTTCGAAGCTTTCTTT.

CDR3 sequence reads: CASSVIHEDNSPLHF. CDR3 nucleotides: TGTGCCAGTAGTGTGATACATGAGGATAATTCACCCCTCCACTTT. This chain uses TRBV19 with TRBJ1-6; D unclear. The germline CDR1 and CDR2 sequences are LNHDA and SQIVND (reference sequence). The CDR3 extends over 15 amino acids. V was clipped by 5 bases and J by 5 bases, with 13 bases between them.

The CDR3: CASSRQGRDNSPLHF. The CDR3 bases are TGTGCCAGCTCACGACAGGGCCGGGATAATTCACCCCTCCACTTT. The V call is TRBV18, the J call TRBJ1-6, with 7 bases that match TRBD1. Germline trimming cut 4 bases from V and 5 bases from J; bases unmatched to any gene: 5. This CDR3 is built from 15 residues. CDR1 and CDR2 (germline): KGHSH, LQKENI.

The V gene is TRBV10-3, the J gene TRBJ2-6; perhaps TRBD1 as D (6 bases). The CDR3 consists of 14 residues. V lost 6 bases, J lost 3 bases, and 9 bases lay in between. The germline V gene has CDR1 ENHRY and CDR2 SYGVKD. The CDR3 is CAIRRGFGANVLTF. CDR3 DNA: TGTGCCATCAGGAGGGGGTTTGGGGCCAACGTCCTGACTTTC.

This chain connects TRBV7-8 to TRBJ1-6, with TRBD1 matching over 7 bases. Germline CDR1 and CDR2: SGHVS and FQNEAQ. With V trimmed by 4 bases and J by 0 bases, 6 bases remained unmatched. This CDR3 has 17 amino acids. CDR3 DNA: TGTGCCAGCAGCTACCCGACAGGGAGCTCCTATAATTCACCCCTCCACTTT. This gives the protein CASSYPTGSSYNSPLHF.

The chain recombines TRBV4-2 with TRBJ1-1; D is ambiguous. CDR1 and CDR2 (germline): LGHNA, YNFKEQ. The CDR3 contains 14 residues. V was trimmed by 0 bases and J by 5 bases, leaving 10 bases between them. Here the CDR3 reads CASSQDGVLTEAFF. The CDR3 DNA is TGTGCCAGCAGCCAAGACGGAGTACTAACTGAAGCTTTCTTT.